This TCR beta chain originates from a study of blood T cell repertoires in COVID-19. Study-wide context: Whether acute or convalescent, the COVID-19 samples came from the United States, Italy and Spain. PBMCs, B-cell-depleted T cells, or T cells provided the cDNA or gDNA that made up the material.

Recruited during active infection, patients (from Seattle) were subsequently followed longitudinally. Original methodology: Cell counts per sample came from amplifying reference gene primers. The data were produced by immunoSEQ multiplex PCR, yet TCRdb's version contains in-frame clones alone and is incomplete. For V, J and clone size, that table is used; D and trimming come from the DNA. This table has under 250,000 clones, 86% appearing once. V was shortened by 0 bases and J by 3 bases, with 7 bases between the two germline ends. CDR3 length: 13 residues. The germline CDR1 and CDR2 sequences are SGHRS and YFSETQ.

V and J are TRBV5-1 and TRBJ2-7, with D tentatively TRBD1 (6 bases). What was sequenced was peripheral blood. The receptor comes from an elderly woman with COVID-19, enrolled during active disease. The DNA for the CDR3 is TGCGCCAGCAGCTTGGAAGGGGGCTACGAGCAGTACTTC. Residues: CASSLEGGYEQYF.